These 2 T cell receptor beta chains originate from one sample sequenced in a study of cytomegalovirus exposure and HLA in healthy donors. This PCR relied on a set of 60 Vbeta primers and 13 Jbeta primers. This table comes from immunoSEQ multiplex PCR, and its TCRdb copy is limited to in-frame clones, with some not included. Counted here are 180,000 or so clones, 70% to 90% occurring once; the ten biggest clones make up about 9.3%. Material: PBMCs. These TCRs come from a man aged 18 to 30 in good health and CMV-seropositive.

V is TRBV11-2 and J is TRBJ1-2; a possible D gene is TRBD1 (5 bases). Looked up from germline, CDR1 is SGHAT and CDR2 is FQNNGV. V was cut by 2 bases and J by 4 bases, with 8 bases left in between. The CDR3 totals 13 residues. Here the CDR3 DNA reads TGTGCCAGCAGCTTACAGGGATCCTATGGCTACACCTTC. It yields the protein CASSLQGSYGYTF.

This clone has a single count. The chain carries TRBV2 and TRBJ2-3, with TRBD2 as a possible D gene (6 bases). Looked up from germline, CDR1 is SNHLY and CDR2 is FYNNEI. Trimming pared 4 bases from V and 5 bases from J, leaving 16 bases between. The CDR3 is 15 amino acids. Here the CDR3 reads CASSALAGGIDTQYF. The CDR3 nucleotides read TGTGCCAGCAGTGCGCTAGCCGGGGGTATAGATACGCAGTATTTT.